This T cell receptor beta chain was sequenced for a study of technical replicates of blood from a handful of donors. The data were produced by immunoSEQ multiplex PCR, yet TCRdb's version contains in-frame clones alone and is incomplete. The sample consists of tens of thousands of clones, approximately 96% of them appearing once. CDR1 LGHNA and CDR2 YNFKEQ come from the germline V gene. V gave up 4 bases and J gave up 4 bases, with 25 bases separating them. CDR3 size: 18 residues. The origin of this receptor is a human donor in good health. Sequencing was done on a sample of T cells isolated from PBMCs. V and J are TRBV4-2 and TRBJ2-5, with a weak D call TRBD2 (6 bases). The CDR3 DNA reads TGTGCCAGCAGCCCCATCGGGACTCACAAAGGGATAAGAGAGACCCAGTACTTC. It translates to CASSPIGTHKGIRETQYF.